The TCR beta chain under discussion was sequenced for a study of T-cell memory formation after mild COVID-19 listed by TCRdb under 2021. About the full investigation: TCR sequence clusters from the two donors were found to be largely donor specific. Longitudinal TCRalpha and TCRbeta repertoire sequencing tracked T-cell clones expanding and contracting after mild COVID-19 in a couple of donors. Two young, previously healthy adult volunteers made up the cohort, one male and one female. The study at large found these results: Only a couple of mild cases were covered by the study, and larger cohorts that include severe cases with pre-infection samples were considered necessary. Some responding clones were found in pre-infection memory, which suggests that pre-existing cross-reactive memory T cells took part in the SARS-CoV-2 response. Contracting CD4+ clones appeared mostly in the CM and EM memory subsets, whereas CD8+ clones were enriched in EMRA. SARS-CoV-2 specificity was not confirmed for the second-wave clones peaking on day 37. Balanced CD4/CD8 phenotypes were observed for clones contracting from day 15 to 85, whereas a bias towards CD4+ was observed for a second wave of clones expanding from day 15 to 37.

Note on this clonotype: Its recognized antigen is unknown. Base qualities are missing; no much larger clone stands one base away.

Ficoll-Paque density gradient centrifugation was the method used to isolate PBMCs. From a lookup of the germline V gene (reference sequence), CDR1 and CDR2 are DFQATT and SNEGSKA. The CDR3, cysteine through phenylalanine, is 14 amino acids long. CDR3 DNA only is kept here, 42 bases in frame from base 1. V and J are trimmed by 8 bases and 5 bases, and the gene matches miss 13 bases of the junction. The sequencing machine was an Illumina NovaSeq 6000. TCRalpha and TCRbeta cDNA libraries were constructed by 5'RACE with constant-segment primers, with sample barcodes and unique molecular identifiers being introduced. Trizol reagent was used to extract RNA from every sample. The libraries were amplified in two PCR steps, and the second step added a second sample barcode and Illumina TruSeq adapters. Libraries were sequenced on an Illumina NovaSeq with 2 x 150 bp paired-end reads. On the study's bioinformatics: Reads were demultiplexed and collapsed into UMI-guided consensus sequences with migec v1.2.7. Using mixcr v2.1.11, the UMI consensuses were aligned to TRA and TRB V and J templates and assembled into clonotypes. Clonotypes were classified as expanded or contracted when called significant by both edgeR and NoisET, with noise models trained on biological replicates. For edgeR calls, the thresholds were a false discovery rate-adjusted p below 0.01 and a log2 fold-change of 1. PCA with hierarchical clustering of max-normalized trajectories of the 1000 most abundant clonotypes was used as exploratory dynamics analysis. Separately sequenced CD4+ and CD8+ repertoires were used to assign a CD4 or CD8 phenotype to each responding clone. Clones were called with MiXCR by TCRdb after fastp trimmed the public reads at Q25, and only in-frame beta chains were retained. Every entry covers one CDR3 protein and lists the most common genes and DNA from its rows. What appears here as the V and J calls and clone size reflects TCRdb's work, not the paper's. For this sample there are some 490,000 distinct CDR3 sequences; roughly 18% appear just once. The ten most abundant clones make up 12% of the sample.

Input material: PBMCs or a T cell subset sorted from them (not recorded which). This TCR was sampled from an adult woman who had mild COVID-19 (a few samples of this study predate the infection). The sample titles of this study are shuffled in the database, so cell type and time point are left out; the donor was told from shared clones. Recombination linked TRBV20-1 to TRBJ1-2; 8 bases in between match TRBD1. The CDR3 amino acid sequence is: CSTLVPQGGYGYTF. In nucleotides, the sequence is TGCAGTACCTTAGTCCCACAGGGGGGTTATGGCTACACCTTC.